This TCR beta chain emerged from a study of blood T cell repertoires in COVID-19. Seattle's cohort entered during active infection and was followed longitudinally. V lost 8 bases and J lost 0, with 8 bases in between. The CDR3 consists of 13 residues. CDR1 SNHLY and CDR2 FYNNEI come from the germline V gene. The assay was immunoSEQ multiplex PCR, and TCRdb's table has in-frame clones only and misses some. Among some 64,000 clones listed, just under 75% were seen once. Material for sequencing was peripheral blood. The chain joins TRBV2 to TRBJ1-5; a possible D gene is TRBD1 (5 bases). This TCR was recovered from a woman aged 70-85 years with COVID-19, enrolled during active disease. The CDR3 region is CASGGNSNQPQHF. Here the CDR3 DNA reads TGTGCCAGCGGGGGGAATAGCAATCAGCCCCAGCATTTT.